This TCR beta chain was observed in a study of regulatory T cells in long-lasting Graves disease. Across the whole study: Recently diagnosed Graves' patients had received antithyroid drugs for under 3 months.

Whole-study findings and limits: Repertoires from persistent disease leaned toward TRBV28, TRBJ1-2 and TRBJ2-5.

The V segment lost 0 bases and the J segment 1 base; nucleotides outside the gene matches: 5. Germline lookup yields CDR1 SGHTA and CDR2 FQGNSA. The CDR3 consists of 16 residues. With iRepertoire HTBI primers and Arm-PCR of CDR3 regions, TCR beta libraries were built. TCRdb re-called the multiplex PCR reads through MiXCR, storing one row per CDR3 protein. The table records about 540,000 distinct CDR3 sequences, about 13% of them present only once. Time point here: newly diagnosed GD, antithyroid drugs for less than 3 months. There was RNA extracted from PBMCs, and the TCR library was made from it. Many counts were recorded for this clonotype. Its cognate antigen is unknown. The data also belong to a second study, concerning T cells in Graves' hyperthyroidism and ophthalmopathy.

This receptor was taken from a man aged 25-45 years with Graves disease. The sequenced sample was peripheral blood mononuclear cells (PBMCs), obtained at new diagnosis, from a patient treated with antithyroid drugs. The genes are TRBV7-2 and TRBJ2-7; 8 bases map to TRBD1. The CDR3 nucleotides are TGTGCCAGCAGCTTAGCTCAGGGGGCAAGTTCCTACGAGCAGTACTTC. Protein product: CASSLAQGASSYEQYF. Together with reference TRBV7-2 and TRBJ2-7, the CDR3 gives the full variable domain: GAGVSQSPSNKVTEKGKDVELRCDPISGHTALYWYRQSLGQGLEFLIYFQGNSAPDKSGLPSDRFSAERTGGSVSTLTIQRTQQEDSAVYLCASSLAQGASSYEQYFGPGTRLTVT.